This entry lists 21 T cell receptor beta chains sequenced from one sample in a study of T cell responses to AZD1222 COVID-19 vaccine. Repertoires were generated with immunoSEQ multiplex PCR, while TCRdb's copy carries only in-frame clones and drops some. Here the sample spans roughly 150,000 clones, 70% to 90% being singletons. Source: peripheral blood, taken on day 0 of AZD1222 vaccination. All receptors come from an adult in good health.

This sequence joins TRBV18 and TRBJ2-1; 12 positions agree with TRBD2. V lost 3 bases to trimming and J lost 7 bases; unmatched junction nucleotides: 4. The germline V gene has CDR1 KGHSH and CDR2 LQKENI. The CDR3 loop spans 15 amino acids. CDR3 protein: CASSPTSGSLNEQFF. The CDR3, as DNA: TGTGCCAGCTCACCGACTAGCGGGAGTTTGAATGAGCAGTTCTTC.

The J gene is TRBJ1-3, the V gene TRBV5-5, with 8 nucleotides matching TRBD1. CDR3 length: 13 residues. With V trimmed by 4 bases and J by 6 bases, 3 bases remained unmatched. Germline CDR1 SGHKS, CDR2 YYEKEE (reference sequence). The CDR3 coding sequence is TGTGCCAGCAGCCTGGGACAGGCAAACACCATATATTTT. Translated, it gives CASSLGQANTIYF. Full variable domain (outside the CDR3, taken from reference TRBV5-5 and TRBJ1-3): DAGVTQSPTHLIKTRGQQVTLRCSPISGHKSVSWYQQVLGQGPQFIFQYYEKEERGRGNFPDRFSARQFPNYSSELNVNALLLGDSALYLCASSLGQANTIYFGEGSWLTVV.

Details on this clone: This likely comes from a read error, as the CDR3 has no conserved phenylalanine or tryptophan at its end. Because the CDR3's place on the DNA is in doubt, the DNA is left out and the CDR3 is given as listed by TCRdb. The chain has TRBV18 and TRBJ1-2; the table's D call, TRBD1, was not checked against the DNA. The CDR3 comprises 12 residues, both ends counted. Looked up from germline, CDR1 is KGHSH and CDR2 is LQKENI. CDR3 sequence: CASSPGQGVLNR.

This clone has a handful of counts. CDR3 nucleotides: TGTGCCAGCAGTTTTGTGTGGGGCGAGCAGTACTTC. Its protein product is CASSFVWGEQYF. J is TRBJ2-7 and V is TRBV7-9; D is undetermined. There are 12 residues in the CDR3. V dropped 6 bases and J dropped 6 bases, with 12 bases sitting between them. Germline loops: CDR1 SEHNR, CDR2 FQNEAQ (reference sequence).

V is TRBV6-5 and J is TRBJ1-2; tentatively, D is TRBD1 (6 bases). Germline CDR1 and CDR2: MNHEY and SVGAGI. The CDR3 runs to 14 residues. Trimming took off 5 bases at V and 7 bases at J, with 17 bases between the two ends. CDR3 sequence reads: CASSPWGGARGYTF. The CDR3 DNA sequence: TGTGCCAGCAGTCCTTGGGGGGGGGCGCGTGGCTACACCTTC.

The gene calls are TRBV6-5 and TRBJ1-2; no clear D. Per the germline V gene, CDR1 is MNHEY and CDR2 is SVGAGI. V lost 6 bases, J lost 7 bases, and 9 bases lay in between. The CDR3 is 11 residues long. CDR3: CASSSPGGYTF. The CDR3 coding sequence is TGTGCCAGCAGCTCACCTGGTGGCTACACCTTC.

The V gene is TRBV4-1, the J gene TRBJ1-2; unclear D gene. V was shortened by 0 bases and J by 8 bases, with 13 bases between the two germline ends. This CDR3 is built from 14 residues. Germline V gives CDR1 MGHRA, CDR2 YSYEKL. This CDR3 is CASSQDGTSGGYTF. Written as DNA, the CDR3 is TGCGCCAGCAGCCAAGATGGAACCTCGGGCGGCTACACCTTC.

This sequence joins TRBV19 and TRBJ1-4, with 9 bases aligning to TRBD1. Germline lookup yields CDR1 LNHDA and CDR2 SQIVND (reference sequence). The CDR3 runs 13 residues. V shed 6 bases and J 11 bases; nucleotides not matched to a gene: 7. The CDR3 loop reads CASSSGTGNKLFF. Written as DNA, the CDR3 is TGTGCCAGTAGCTCCGGGACAGGGAACAAACTGTTTTTT.

The gene calls are TRBV19 and TRBJ1-2, with 9 nucleotides matching TRBD1. This CDR3 has 16 amino acids. J lost 4 bases, V lost 5 bases, and 11 bases had no gene match. Germline CDR1 and CDR2: LNHDA and SQIVND (reference sequence). In nucleotides, the CDR3 is TGTGCCAGTAGTCCCTCCGGGACAGGGTCCGGCTATGGCTACACCTTC. Translated: CASSPSGTGSGYGYTF.

The chain couples TRBV5-1 to TRBJ1-4, with a possible D match to TRBD1 (5 bases). V was cut by 1 base and J by 8 bases, with 15 bases left in between. Germline loops: CDR1 SGHRS, CDR2 YFSETQ. This CDR3 contains 15 residues. The CDR3 nucleotides are TGCGCCAGCAGCTTGAACGGGGCAGGGCTGGAAAAACTGTTTTTT. Amino acid sequence: CASSLNGAGLEKLFF.

The chain is built from TRBV19 and TRBJ2-2, with D possibly TRBD1 on 5 matching bases. The CDR3 length is 16 residues. Germline CDR1 reads LNHDA; CDR2 reads SQIVND (reference sequence). Between the trimmed V and J ends, which lost 7 bases and 2 bases, there was a span of 17 bases. CDR3 protein: CASKRQGAANTGELFF. CDR3 nucleotides: TGTGCCAGTAAGAGACAAGGGGCGGCAAACACCGGGGAGCTGTTTTTT.

The genes are TRBV9 and TRBJ2-5; D is perhaps TRBD2 (6 bases). V lost 0 bases, J lost 4 bases, and 10 bases lay in between. Germline CDR1 and CDR2: SGDLS and YYNGEE. The CDR3 has 14 amino acids. This CDR3 is CASSVAGVGETQYF. CDR3 DNA: TGTGCCAGCAGCGTAGCGGGAGTCGGAGAGACCCAGTACTTC. Together with reference TRBV9 and TRBJ2-5, the CDR3 gives the full variable domain: DSGVTQTPKHLITATGQRVTLRCSPRSGDLSVYWYQQSLDQGLQFLIQYYNGEERAKGNILERFSAQQFPDLHSELNLSSLELGDSALYFCASSVAGVGETQYFGPGTRLLVL.

A single count supports this clone. The chain has TRBV30 and TRBJ2-5; D perhaps matches TRBD1 (6 bases). This CDR3 contains 14 residues. V lost 0 bases and J lost 8, with 16 bases in between. From germline, CDR1 is GTSNPN and CDR2 SVGIG (reference sequence). In DNA, the CDR3 is TGTGCCTGGAGTGTAACTTGGGGGCTAAGCACCCAGTACTTC. It codes for CAWSVTWGLSTQYF.

The J gene is TRBJ2-3, the V gene TRBV11-2, with TRBD2 matching over 10 bases. CDR3 length: 17 amino acids. Germline V gene sequence: CDR1 SGHAT, CDR2 FQNNGV. The V and J ends lost 5 bases and 2 bases, in that order; junction bases with no gene match: 10. The CDR3 DNA sequence: TGTGCCAGCAGCCCTTCTAGCGGGAGCAGGCCCACAGATACGCAGTATTTT. Its protein is CASSPSSGSRPTDTQYF.

CDR3 bases: TGCGCCAGCAGCTTACCGACAGGGAACGGGGGTGAGCAGTTCTTC. Protein: CASSLPTGNGGEQFF. This chain joins TRBV5-1 and TRBJ2-1; the D gene is possibly TRBD1 (7 bases). The CDR3 runs 15 residues. V lost 2 bases, J lost 9 bases, and 18 bases lay in between. The germline V gene has CDR1 SGHRS and CDR2 YFSETQ.

This clone occurred a few times. The chain has TRBV6-5 and TRBJ1-5; a possible D gene is TRBD1 (6 bases). V lost 4 bases to trimming and J lost 6 bases, with 19 bases between them. Germline V lookup: CDR1 MNHEY, CDR2 SVGAGI. The CDR3 contains 16 residues. CDR3 sequence (DNA): TGTGCCAGCAGTTTCTCCCCCTCTACGGACAGTCAGCCCCAGCATTTT. Translated: CASSFSPSTDSQPQHF.

The chain combines TRBV6-5 with TRBJ1-4, with 7 positions matching TRBD1. The CDR3 totals 16 residues. Germline CDR1 reads MNHEY; CDR2 reads SVGAGI. After removal of 4 bases from V and 6 bases from J, the junction contained 11 bases not matched to a gene. The CDR3 DNA sequence: TGTGCCAGCAGTTCAGACAGGGCCTACGAGGATGAAAAACTGTTTTTT. It encodes CASSSDRAYEDEKLFF.

The CDR3 spells CASSITGGRITGELFF. CDR3 sequence (DNA): TGTGCCAGTAGTATAACAGGGGGGCGTATCACCGGGGAGCTGTTTTTT. The rearrangement uses TRBV19 and TRBJ2-2; TRBD1 agrees at 8 bases. V was pared by 2 bases and J by 4 bases, with 6 bases of the junction left unmatched. The CDR3 is made up of 16 amino acids. The germline V gene encodes CDR1 LNHDA and CDR2 SQIVND (reference sequence).

The V gene is TRBV5-1, the J gene TRBJ1-3; 8 bases agree with TRBD1. The germline V gene encodes CDR1 SGHRS and CDR2 YFSETQ. There are 16 residues in the CDR3. V lost 3 bases and J lost 0; bases outside the gene matches: 5. This chain's CDR3 is CASSWKDRDSGNTIYF. The CDR3 DNA reads TGCGCCAGCAGCTGGAAGGACAGGGACTCTGGAAACACCATATATTTT.

This clone occurred a few times. This sequence joins TRBV3-1 (or the pseudogene TRBV3-2) and TRBJ1-2; TRBD1 aligns across 8 bases. From germline, CDR1 is LGHDT and CDR2 YNNKEL (reference sequence). After removal of 6 bases from V and 8 bases from J, the junction contained 14 bases not matched to a gene. The CDR3 totals 15 residues. The CDR3 here is CASRHSGQGAGGYTF. CDR3 coding DNA: TGTGCCAGCAGACACTCCGGACAGGGAGCCGGCGGCTACACCTTC.

This chain links TRBV30 with TRBJ1-6, with unresolved D. V was pared by 4 bases and J by 8 bases, with 12 bases between. The CDR3 is made up of 13 amino acids. Germline loops: CDR1 GTSNPN, CDR2 SVGIG (reference sequence). This CDR3 reads CAWNLLSDSPLHF. The DNA for the CDR3 is TGTGCCTGGAACCTGTTGAGTGATTCACCCCTCCACTTT.